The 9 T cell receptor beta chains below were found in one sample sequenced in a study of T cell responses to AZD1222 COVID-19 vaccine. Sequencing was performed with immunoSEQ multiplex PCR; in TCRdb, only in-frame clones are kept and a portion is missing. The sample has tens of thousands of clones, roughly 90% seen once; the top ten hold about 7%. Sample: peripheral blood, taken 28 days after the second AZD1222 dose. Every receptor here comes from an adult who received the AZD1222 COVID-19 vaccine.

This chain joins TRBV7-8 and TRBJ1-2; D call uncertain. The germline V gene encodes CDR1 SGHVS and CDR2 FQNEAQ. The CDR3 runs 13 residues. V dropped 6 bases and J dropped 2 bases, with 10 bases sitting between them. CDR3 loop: CASSPLGNYGYTF. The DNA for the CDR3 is TGTGCCAGCAGTCCCCTGGGGAACTATGGCTACACCTTC.

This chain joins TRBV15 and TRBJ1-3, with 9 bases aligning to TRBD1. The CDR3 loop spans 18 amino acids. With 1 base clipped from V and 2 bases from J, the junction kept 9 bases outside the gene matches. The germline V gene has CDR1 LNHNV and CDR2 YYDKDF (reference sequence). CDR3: CATSRGRSGQGTGNTIYF. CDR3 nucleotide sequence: TGTGCCACCAGCAGAGGCCGATCGGGACAGGGAACTGGAAACACCATATATTTT.

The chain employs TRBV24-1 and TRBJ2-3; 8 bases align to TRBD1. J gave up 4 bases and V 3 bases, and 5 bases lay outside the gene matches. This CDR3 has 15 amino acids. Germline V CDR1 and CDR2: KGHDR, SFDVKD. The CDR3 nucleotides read TGTGCCACCAGTGATAGAAAGACAGGGGCAGATACGCAGTATTTT. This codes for CATSDRKTGADTQYF.

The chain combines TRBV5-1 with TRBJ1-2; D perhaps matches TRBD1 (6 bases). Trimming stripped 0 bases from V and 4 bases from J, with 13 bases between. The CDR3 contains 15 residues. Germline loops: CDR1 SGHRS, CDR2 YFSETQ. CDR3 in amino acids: CASSLETGSIYGYTF. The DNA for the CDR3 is TGCGCCAGCAGCTTGGAGACAGGTTCTATCTATGGCTACACCTTC.

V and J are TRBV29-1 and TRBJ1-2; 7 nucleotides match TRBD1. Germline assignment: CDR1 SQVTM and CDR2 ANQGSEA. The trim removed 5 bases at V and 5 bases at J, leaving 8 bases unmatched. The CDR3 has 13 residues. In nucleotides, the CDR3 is TGCAGCGTTAAGGGGGCAGTAGAGTATGGCTACACCTTC. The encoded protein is CSVKGAVEYGYTF. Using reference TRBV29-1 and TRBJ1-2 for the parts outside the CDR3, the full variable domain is SAVISQKPSRDICQRGTSLTIQCQVDSQVTMMFWYRQQPGQSLTLIATANQGSEATYESGFVIDKFPISRPNLTFSTLTVSNMSPEDSSIYLCSVKGAVEYGYTFGSGTRLTVV.

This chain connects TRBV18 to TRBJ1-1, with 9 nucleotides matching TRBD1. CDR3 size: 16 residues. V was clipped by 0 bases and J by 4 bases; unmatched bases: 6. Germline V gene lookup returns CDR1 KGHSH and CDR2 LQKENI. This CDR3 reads CASSPPDRGWGTEAFF. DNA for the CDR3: TGTGCCAGCTCACCACCGGACAGGGGATGGGGCACTGAAGCTTTCTTT.

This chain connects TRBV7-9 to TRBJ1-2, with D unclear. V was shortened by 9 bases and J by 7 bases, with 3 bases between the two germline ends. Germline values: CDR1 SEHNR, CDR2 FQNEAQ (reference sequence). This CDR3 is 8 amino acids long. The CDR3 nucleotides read TGTGCCAGGGGTGGCTACACCTTC. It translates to CARGGYTF.

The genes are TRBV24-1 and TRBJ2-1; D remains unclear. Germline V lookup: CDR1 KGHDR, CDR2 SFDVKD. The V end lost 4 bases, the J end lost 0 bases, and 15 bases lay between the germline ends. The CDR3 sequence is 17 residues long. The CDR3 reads CATSDYSNSISYNEQFF. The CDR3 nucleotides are TGTGCCACCAGTGACTACAGCAACTCTATCTCCTACAATGAGCAGTTCTTC.

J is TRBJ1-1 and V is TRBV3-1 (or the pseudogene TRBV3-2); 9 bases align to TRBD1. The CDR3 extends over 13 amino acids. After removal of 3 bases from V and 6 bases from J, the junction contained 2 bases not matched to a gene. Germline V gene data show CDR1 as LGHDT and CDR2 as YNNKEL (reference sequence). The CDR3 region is CASSQRQGAEAFF. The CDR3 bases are TGTGCCAGCAGCCAGCGACAGGGGGCTGAAGCTTTCTTT.